This TCR beta chain was profiled in a study of blood T cell repertoires in COVID-19. On the study more broadly: Researchers got acute and convalescent COVID-19 samples from the United States, Italy and Spain. The analysed material was cDNA or gDNA that came from T cells, B-cell-depleted T cells, or PBMCs.

CDR1 and CDR2 from the germline V gene are SEHNR and FQNEAQ (reference sequence). This CDR3 region has 13 residues. V lost 5 bases and J 3 bases, leaving 10 bases between the germline ends. Per the original methods: Estimation of nucleated cell counts was performed using reference gene primer amplification. The method was immunoSEQ multiplex PCR; TCRdb's version includes in-frame clones alone and lacks a portion of them. V and J calls plus clone size are reproduced from that table; the DNA served to infer D and trimming. This table holds about 270,000 clones, approximately 84% found once. The source is a human donor in a cohort sampled during active COVID-19. Sequenced material: peripheral blood. The V call is TRBV7-9, the J call TRBJ1-1; D is possibly TRBD1 (6 bases). The CDR3 DNA sequence: TGTGCCAGCAGCGTACAGGGAGACACTGAAGCTTTCTTT. Translation: CASSVQGDTEAFF.